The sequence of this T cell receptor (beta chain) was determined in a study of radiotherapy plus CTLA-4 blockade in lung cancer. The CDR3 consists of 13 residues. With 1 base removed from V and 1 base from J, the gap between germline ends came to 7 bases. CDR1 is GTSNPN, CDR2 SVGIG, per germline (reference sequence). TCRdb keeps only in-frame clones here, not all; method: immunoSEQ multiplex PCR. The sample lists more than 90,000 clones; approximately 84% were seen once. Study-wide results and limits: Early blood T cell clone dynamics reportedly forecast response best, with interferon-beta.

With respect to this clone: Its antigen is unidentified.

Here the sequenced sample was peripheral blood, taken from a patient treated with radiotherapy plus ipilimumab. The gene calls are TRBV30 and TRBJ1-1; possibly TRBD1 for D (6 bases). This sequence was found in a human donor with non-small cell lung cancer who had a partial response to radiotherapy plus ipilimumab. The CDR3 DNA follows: TGTGCCTGGAGTGGACAGGCGAACACTGAAGCTTTCTTT. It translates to CAWSGQANTEAFF.